The source of this T cell receptor (beta chain) is a study of technical replicates of blood from four donors. Only in-frame clones appear in the TCRdb table, and some are missing; sequencing was by immunoSEQ multiplex PCR. The table lists tens of thousands of clones, 80% to 95% of them singletons. Germline V gene sequence: CDR1 SGHNT, CDR2 YYREEE (reference sequence). J was trimmed by 3 bases and V by 0 bases; bases with no gene match: 8. The CDR3 loop spans 17 amino acids. The V call is TRBV5-4, the J call TRBJ2-1; 8 bases are a match to TRBD2. This TCR was sampled from a human donor in good health. The sequencing input was T cells isolated from PBMCs. The CDR3 DNA reads TGTGCCAGCAGCTTGGCGGGGGCGGGGGGCCTCTACAATGAGCAGTTCTTC. Translating gives CASSLAGAGGLYNEQFF.